This T cell receptor beta chain was retrieved from a study of blood T cell repertoires in COVID-19 (dated by TCRdb to about 2020). With respect to the entire study: Collaborator samples came from the United States, Italy and Spain and covered acute and convalescent phases of COVID-19. Nearly every sample came with metadata listing a de-identified subject ID, COVID-19 status, age in years and sex. Samples came from the ongoing ImmuneRACE study (first 160 participants) plus 1,254 subjects from 6 global collaborators. Where HLA class I and class II types were available, the types were taken from metadata supplied by the sample provider, not from assay-based typing. Subjects who had been exposed to COVID-19, were actively infected with it, or had recovered from it provided the deeply sampled blood TCRbeta repertoires that made up the dataset. The material from the prospective study consisted of cDNA or gDNA derived from T cells, B-cell-depleted T cells, or PBMCs. The repertoires were released in a freely available public database intended as a resource for research on the immune response to SARS-CoV-2.

The immunoSEQ Assay, a bias-controlled multiplex PCR, was used to amplify TCRbeta CDR3 regions from genomic DNA. In the original analysis: The number of nucleated cells in each sample was estimated by amplification of reference gene primers within the assay. To quantify the absolute abundance of each unique TCRbeta CDR3 rearrangement, sequence reads were collapsed and filtered. For each sample, productive Simpson clonality was calculated as the square root of Simpson's diversity index across productive rearrangements. What TCRdb holds here is the immuneACCESS table cut down to in-frame rearrangements. Part of the clones is not present; checked against another copy, under half of the missing clones reflect an unresolved V gene, and the others are unexplained. Clonal size and the V and J genes are those of that table, whereas D and trimming came from the DNA. For this sample there are approximately 150,000 clones; around 90% appear just once. The ten largest clonotypes hold around 4% of the sample.

In regard to this clone: The antigen it binds to is not known. Base qualities are not provided; no much larger clone lies one nucleotide away.

Each collaborating institution followed its own protocols to collect whole blood in K2EDTA tubes. Collaborator samples were shipped for TCRbeta analysis as frozen whole blood, isolated PBMCs, or DNA extracted from either sample type. Including cysteine and phenylalanine, the CDR3 has 13 amino acids. Only the CDR3 DNA stays, 39 bases, in frame from base 1. V is shortened by 5 bases, J by 10 bases, and the region joining them spans 17 bases. CDR1 and CDR2 were assigned from the germline V gene as MGHDK and SYGVNS. General findings and caveats noted by the study authors: The quantity of clinical and demographic metadata differed by source and by participant and was supplied without curation.

Recombination linked TRBV25-1 to TRBJ1-1; the D gene lacks a confident call. Sequences were obtained from peripheral blood. The receptor's source is a woman in her fifties or sixties with active or convalescent COVID-19. DNA sequence: TGTGCCAGCAGTCCTGTGGGCAGCTCGGCAGCTTTCTTT. It encodes CASSPVGSSAAFF.